This TCR beta chain was sequenced during a study of blood T cells in healthy people across ages. Overall study findings and caveats: Conclusively comparing naive with antigen-experienced cells was impossible with unsorted PBMCs. Unknown CMV status may confound age-related changes in expanded clones.

Through a sample-barcoded 5' primer and a J-beta primer mix, a second PCR was run for about 6 to 11 cycles. A minimum of 2.5 million CDR3-containing paired-end reads was obtained for each sample. TCRdb recomputed calls from the 5' RACE reads with MiXCR, one row per CDR3 protein. The sample lists about 400,000 distinct CDR3 sequences; approximately 52% were seen once. Germline CDR1 MNHEY, CDR2 SMNVEV (reference sequence). The CDR3 totals 16 residues. Germline trimming cut 7 bases from V and 14 bases from J; bases unmatched to any gene: 23. Notes on this clonotype: No antigen is known for it.

The receptor comes from a man between 60 and 75 years old in good health. This sequence joins TRBV27 and TRBJ2-3; 8 bases line up with TRBD2. The specimen was blood. CDR3 sequence: CASKKGGAGEHRYAYF. DNA for the CDR3: TGTGCCAGCAAAAAAGGGGGAGCGGGGGAGCACAGATACGCGTATTTT.